These T cell receptor beta chains were read from a single sample in a study of radiation and T cells in renal cell carcinoma. Clones were sequenced by immunoSEQ multiplex PCR, and TCRdb holds only the in-frame ones, with some missing. Of more than 140,000 clones in the sample, approximately 82% were seen once. Sequencing was performed on blood, taken from a patient whose treatment included radiotherapy and nephrectomy. Source of these receptors: a woman between 50 and 59 years old with renal cell carcinoma. The CDR3 runs from the conserved cysteine through the conserved F or W. D genes are given only for firm matches. Only part of the rows carry a size: once, few, many, or a class if the clone is expanded.

v_gene: TRBV7-9
d_gene: TRBD2
j_gene: TRBJ2-1
abundance: .
CDR3nt: TGTGCCAGCAGCTCGGGAGGTACGAGCTACAATGAGCAGTTCTTC
CDR3aa: CASSSGGTSYNEQFF

v_gene: TRBV27
d_gene: .
j_gene: TRBJ1-1
abundance: .
CDR3nt: TGTGCCAGCGTAGCAGGGGATAGGACTGAAGCTTTCTTT
CDR3aa: CASVAGDRTEAFF

v_gene: TRBV7-2
d_gene: TRBD2
j_gene: TRBJ2-5
abundance: .
CDR3nt: TGTGCCAGCAGCTATACTAGCGGAAACCAAGAGACCCAGTACTTC
CDR3aa: CASSYTSGNQETQYF

v_gene: TRBV4-2
d_gene: TRBD1
j_gene: TRBJ1-1
abundance: .
CDR3nt: TGTGCCAGCAGCCAGGGACAGGGAGAAACTGAAGCTTTCTTT
CDR3aa: CASSQGQGETEAFF

v_gene: TRBV5-4
d_gene: .
j_gene: TRBJ2-7
abundance: .
CDR3nt: TGTGCCAGCAGCCTAGATCAGCAGGCCTCCTACGAGCAGTACTTC
CDR3aa: CASSLDQQASYEQYF

v_gene: TRBV30
d_gene: .
j_gene: TRBJ1-5
abundance: .
CDR3nt: TGTGCCTGGAGCGGTGCGCGGGATCAGCCCCAGCATTTT
CDR3aa: CAWSGARDQPQHF

v_gene: TRBV6-6
d_gene: .
j_gene: TRBJ2-2
abundance: .
CDR3nt: TGTGCCAGCAGTTACCCCGACGGGTTGGCTAGCGGGGAGCTGTTTTTT
CDR3aa: CASSYPDGLASGELFF

v_gene: TRBV4-3
d_gene: .
j_gene: TRBJ1-1
abundance: .
CDR3nt: TGCGCCAGCAGCCCCAGCCCGGGGAGGAACACTGAAGCTTTCTTT
CDR3aa: CASSPSPGRNTEAFF

v_gene: TRBV4-3
d_gene: .
j_gene: TRBJ1-5
abundance: .
CDR3nt: TGCGCCAGCAGCCAAGATACGGCGGAGCCCCAGCATTTT
CDR3aa: CASSQDTAEPQHF

v_gene: TRBV6-5
d_gene: TRBD1
j_gene: TRBJ1-4
abundance: many
CDR3nt: TGTGCCAGCAGTTTAGACAGGGCGACTAATGAAAAACTGTTTTTT
CDR3aa: CASSLDRATNEKLFF

v_gene: TRBV5-1
d_gene: .
j_gene: TRBJ2-5
abundance: once
CDR3nt: TGCGCCAGCAGCTTGGCGATGGAGGGGGAAGGAGAGACCCAGTACTTC
CDR3aa: CASSLAMEGEGETQYF

v_gene: TRBV5-1
d_gene: .
j_gene: TRBJ2-2
abundance: .
CDR3nt: TGCGCCAGCAGCTCGACGGGATTAGCCGGGGAGCTGTTTTTT
CDR3aa: CASSSTGLAGELFF

v_gene: TRBV11-2
d_gene: .
j_gene: TRBJ1-1
abundance: .
CDR3nt: TGTGCCAGCAGCTTAGGTGGCAGTCTGAACACTGAAGCTTTCTTT
CDR3aa: CASSLGGSLNTEAFF

v_gene: TRBV5-6
d_gene: TRBD1
j_gene: TRBJ2-5
abundance: .
CDR3nt: TGTGCCAGCAGCTGGGGACAGGGGGGACAAGAGACCCAGTACTTC
CDR3aa: CASSWGQGGQETQYF

v_gene: TRBV23-1
d_gene: TRBD2
j_gene: TRBJ2-7
abundance: .
CDR3nt: TGCGCCAGCAGTGGAGGACTAGCGCGCTACGAGCAGTACTTC
CDR3aa: CASSGGLARYEQYF

v_gene: TRBV7-9
d_gene: .
j_gene: TRBJ2-7
abundance: .
CDR3nt: TGTGCCAGCAGCTTAGGACAGGTAATGCCCTACGAGCAGTACTTC
CDR3aa: CASSLGQVMPYEQYF

v_gene: TRBV19
d_gene: .
j_gene: TRBJ1-6
abundance: .
CDR3nt: TGTGCCAGTAGTCTGCGCAGGGATTCACCCCTCCACTTT
CDR3aa: CASSLRRDSPLHF

v_gene: TRBV10-3
d_gene: TRBD1
j_gene: TRBJ1-1
abundance: .
CDR3nt: TGTGCCATCTTGGGACAGCAAAACACTGAAGCTTTCTTT
CDR3aa: CAILGQQNTEAFF

v_gene: TRBV27
d_gene: .
j_gene: TRBJ2-1
abundance: .
CDR3nt: TGTGCCAGCAGGAGAACGGACAGACACAATGAGCAGTTCTTC
CDR3aa: CASRRTDRHNEQFF

v_gene: TRBV7-2
d_gene: .
j_gene: TRBJ1-6
abundance: .
CDR3nt: TGTGCCAGCAGCGCCGCGGAGGCGCCGAATTCACCCCTCCACTTT
CDR3aa: CASSAAEAPNSPLHF

v_gene: TRBV19
d_gene: TRBD1
j_gene: TRBJ1-2
abundance: once
CDR3nt: TGTGCCAGTACCCGGGGAGGGACAGGGCTTTTTTTGAACTATGGCTACACCTTC
CDR3aa: CASTRGGTGLFLNYGYTF

v_gene: TRBV7-2
d_gene: .
j_gene: TRBJ1-5
abundance: .
CDR3nt: TGTGCCAGCAGCTTAGTGGACACCAATAGCAATCAGCCCCAGCATTTT
CDR3aa: CASSLVDTNSNQPQHF

v_gene: TRBV6-5
d_gene: .
j_gene: TRBJ2-5
abundance: .
CDR3nt: TGTGCCAGCAGTTCCCCGGGCAATAAAGAGACCCAGTACTTC
CDR3aa: CASSSPGNKETQYF

v_gene: TRBV5-4
d_gene: TRBD2
j_gene: TRBJ2-7
abundance: .
CDR3nt: TGTGCCAGCAGACACGCGCGGGAGGGCCGGCACGAGCAGTACTTC
CDR3aa: CASRHAREGRHEQYF

v_gene: TRBV7-9
d_gene: .
j_gene: TRBJ2-5
abundance: .
CDR3nt: TGTGCCAGCAGCCCGACAGGCGTGGAACCCCTGGAGACCCAGTACTTC
CDR3aa: CASSPTGVEPLETQYF

v_gene: TRBV6-1
d_gene: .
j_gene: TRBJ2-1
abundance: .
CDR3nt: TGTGCCAGCGCCGACTCGGGGTGGCTCAATGAGCAGTTCTTC
CDR3aa: CASADSGWLNEQFF

v_gene: TRBV9
d_gene: .
j_gene: TRBJ2-7
abundance: .
CDR3nt: TGTGCCAGCAGCGTACAGGACCTGGGGGAGCAGTACTTC
CDR3aa: CASSVQDLGEQYF

v_gene: TRBV10-3
d_gene: .
j_gene: TRBJ2-3
abundance: .
CDR3nt: TGTGCCATCAGTGAGGCCCCGCCAGGTGGGAGTCGAGATACGCAGTATTTT
CDR3aa: CAISEAPPGGSRDTQYF

v_gene: TRBV5-4
d_gene: .
j_gene: TRBJ1-5
abundance: .
CDR3nt: TGTGCCAGCAGCCAGGGAGGTCAGCCCCAGCATTTT
CDR3aa: CASSQGGQPQHF